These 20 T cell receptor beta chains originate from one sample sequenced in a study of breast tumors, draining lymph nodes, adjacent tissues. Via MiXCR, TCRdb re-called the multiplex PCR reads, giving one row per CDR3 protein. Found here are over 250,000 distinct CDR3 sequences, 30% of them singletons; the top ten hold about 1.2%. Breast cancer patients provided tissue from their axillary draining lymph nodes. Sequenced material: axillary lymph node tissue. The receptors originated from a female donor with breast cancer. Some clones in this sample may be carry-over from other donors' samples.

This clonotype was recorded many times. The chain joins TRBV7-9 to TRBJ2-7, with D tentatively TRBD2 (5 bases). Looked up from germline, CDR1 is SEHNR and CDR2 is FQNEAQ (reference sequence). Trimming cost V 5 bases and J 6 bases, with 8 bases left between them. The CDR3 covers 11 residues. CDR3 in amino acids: CASSPGVEQYF. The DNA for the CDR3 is TGTGCCAGCAGCCCCGGGGTCGAGCAGTACTTC.

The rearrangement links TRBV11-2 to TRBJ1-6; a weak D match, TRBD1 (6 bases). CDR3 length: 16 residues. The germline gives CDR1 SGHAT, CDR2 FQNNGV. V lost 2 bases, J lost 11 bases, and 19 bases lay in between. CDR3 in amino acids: CASSLSRGGGGPPLHF. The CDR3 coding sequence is TGTGCCAGCAGCTTAAGCAGGGGAGGGGGTGGTCCACCCCTCCACTTT.

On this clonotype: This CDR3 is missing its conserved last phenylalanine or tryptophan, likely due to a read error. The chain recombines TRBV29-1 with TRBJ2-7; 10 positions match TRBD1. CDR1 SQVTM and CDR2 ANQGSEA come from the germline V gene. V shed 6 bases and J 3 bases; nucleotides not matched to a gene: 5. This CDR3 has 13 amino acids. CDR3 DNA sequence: TGCAGCGTCTTGGGACAGGGGATCTACGAGCAGTACTCC. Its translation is CSVLGQGIYEQYS.

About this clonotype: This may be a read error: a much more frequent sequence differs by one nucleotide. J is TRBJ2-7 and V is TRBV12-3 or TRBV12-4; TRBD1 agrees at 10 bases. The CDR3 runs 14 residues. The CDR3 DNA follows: TGTGCCAGCAGTTTTAGGGACAGGGGAGGCGAGCAGTCCTTC. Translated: CASSFRDRGGEQSF.

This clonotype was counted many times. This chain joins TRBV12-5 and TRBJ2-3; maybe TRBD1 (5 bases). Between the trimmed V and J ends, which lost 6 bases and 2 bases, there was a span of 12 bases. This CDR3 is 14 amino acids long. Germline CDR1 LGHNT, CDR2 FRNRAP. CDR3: CASGAGLDTDTQYF. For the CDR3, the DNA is TGTGCTAGTGGAGCAGGGTTGGACACAGATACGCAGTATTTT.

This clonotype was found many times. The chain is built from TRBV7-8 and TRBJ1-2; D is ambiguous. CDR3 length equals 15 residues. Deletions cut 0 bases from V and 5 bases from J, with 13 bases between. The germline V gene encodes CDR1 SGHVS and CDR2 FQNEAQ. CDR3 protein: CASSLAETLAYGYTF. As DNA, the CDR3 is TGTGCCAGCAGCTTAGCGGAGACATTAGCTTATGGCTACACCTTC. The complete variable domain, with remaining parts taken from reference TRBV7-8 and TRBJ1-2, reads GAGVSQSPRYKVAKRGQDVALRCDPISGHVSLFWYQQALGQGPEFLTYFQNEAQLDKSGLPSDRFFAERPEGSVSTLKIQRTQQEDSAVYLCASSLAETLAYGYTFGSGTRLTVV.

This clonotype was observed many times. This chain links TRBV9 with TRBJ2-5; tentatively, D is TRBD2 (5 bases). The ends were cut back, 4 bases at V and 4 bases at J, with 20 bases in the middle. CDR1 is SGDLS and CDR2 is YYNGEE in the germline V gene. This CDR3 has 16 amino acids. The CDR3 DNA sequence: TGTGCCAGCAGCCTCTCCACAGTAGGGAGCTTAGAGACCCAGTACTTC. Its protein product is CASSLSTVGSLETQYF. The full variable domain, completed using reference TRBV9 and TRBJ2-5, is DSGVTQTPKHLITATGQRVTLRCSPRSGDLSVYWYQQSLDQGLQFLIQYYNGEERAKGNILERFSAQQFPDLHSELNLSSLELGDSALYFCASSLSTVGSLETQYFGPGTRLLVL.

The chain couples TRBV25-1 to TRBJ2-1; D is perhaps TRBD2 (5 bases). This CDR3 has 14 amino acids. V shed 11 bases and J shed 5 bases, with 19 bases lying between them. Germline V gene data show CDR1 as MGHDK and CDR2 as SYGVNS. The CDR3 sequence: CACSREQTHNEQFF. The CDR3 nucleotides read TGTGCCTGTTCTCGGGAACAGACCCACAATGAGCAGTTCTTC.

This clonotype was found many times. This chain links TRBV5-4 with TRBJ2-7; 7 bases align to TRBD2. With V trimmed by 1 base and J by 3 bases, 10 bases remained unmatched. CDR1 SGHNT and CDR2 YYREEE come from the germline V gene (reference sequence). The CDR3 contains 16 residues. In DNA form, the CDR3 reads TGTGCCAGCAGCTTGAAGGCTAGCGGAGGACTCTACGAGCAGTACTTC. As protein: CASSLKASGGLYEQYF.

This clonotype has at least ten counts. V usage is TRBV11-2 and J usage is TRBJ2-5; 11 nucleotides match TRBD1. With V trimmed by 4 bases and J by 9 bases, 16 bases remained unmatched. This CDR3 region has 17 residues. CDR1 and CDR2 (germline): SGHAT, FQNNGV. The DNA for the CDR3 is TGTGCCAGCAGCTCCAATCCCGGGACAGGGGGTGGGACGGCCCAGTACTTC. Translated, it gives CASSSNPGTGGGTAQYF.

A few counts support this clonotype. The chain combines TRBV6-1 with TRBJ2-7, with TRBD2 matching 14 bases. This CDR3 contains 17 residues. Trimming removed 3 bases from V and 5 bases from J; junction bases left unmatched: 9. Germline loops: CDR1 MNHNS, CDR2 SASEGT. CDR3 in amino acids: CASSDYLGLAGANEQYF. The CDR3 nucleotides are TGTGCCAGCAGTGATTATTTGGGACTAGCGGGAGCGAACGAGCAGTACTTC.

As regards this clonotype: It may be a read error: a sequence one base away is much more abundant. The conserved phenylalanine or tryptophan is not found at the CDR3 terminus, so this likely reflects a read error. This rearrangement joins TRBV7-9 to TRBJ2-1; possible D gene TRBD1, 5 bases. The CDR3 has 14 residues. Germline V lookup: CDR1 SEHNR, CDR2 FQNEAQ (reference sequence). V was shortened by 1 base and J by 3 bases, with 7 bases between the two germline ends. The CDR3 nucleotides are TGTGCCAGCAGCTTAGTAGGGGTCTACAATGAGCAGTTCTCC. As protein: CASSLVGVYNEQFS.

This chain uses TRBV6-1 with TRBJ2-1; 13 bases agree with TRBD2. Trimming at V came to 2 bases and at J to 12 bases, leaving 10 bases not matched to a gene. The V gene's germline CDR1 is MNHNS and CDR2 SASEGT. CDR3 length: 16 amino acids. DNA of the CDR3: TGTGCCAGCAGTGAAAATCCCGGGACTAGCGGGATTGCGCAGTTCTTC. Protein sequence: CASSENPGTSGIAQFF.

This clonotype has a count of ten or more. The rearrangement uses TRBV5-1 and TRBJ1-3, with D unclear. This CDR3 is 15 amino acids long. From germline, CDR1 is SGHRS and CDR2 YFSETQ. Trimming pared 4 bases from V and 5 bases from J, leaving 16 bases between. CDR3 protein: CASSDGVFSRNTIYF. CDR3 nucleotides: TGCGCCAGCAGCGACGGGGTCTTCAGCCGAAACACCATATATTTT.

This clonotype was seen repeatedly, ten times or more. The CDR3 nucleotides are TGCAGCGTTGAAGCTGGGGGCGAACCCTACGAGCAGTACTTC. It encodes CSVEAGGEPYEQYF. J is TRBJ2-7 and V is TRBV29-1; TRBD1 might be the D (6 bases). With 1 base removed from V and 2 bases from J, the gap between germline ends came to 12 bases. The CDR3 has 14 residues. Germline V CDR1 and CDR2: SQVTM, ANQGSEA.

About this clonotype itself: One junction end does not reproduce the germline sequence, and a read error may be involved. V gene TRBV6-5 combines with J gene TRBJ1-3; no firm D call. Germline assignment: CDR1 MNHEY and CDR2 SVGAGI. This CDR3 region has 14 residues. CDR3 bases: TGTGCCAGCAGTTCAGGCCTCGGAGGAAACTCCATATATTTT. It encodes CASSSGLGGNSIYF.

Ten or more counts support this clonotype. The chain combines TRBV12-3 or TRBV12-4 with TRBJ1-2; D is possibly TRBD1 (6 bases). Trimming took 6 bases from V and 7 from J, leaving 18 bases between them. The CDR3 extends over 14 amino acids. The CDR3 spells CASSSGTKMRGYTF. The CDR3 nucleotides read TGTGCCAGCAGCTCCGGGACAAAAATGCGTGGCTACACCTTC.

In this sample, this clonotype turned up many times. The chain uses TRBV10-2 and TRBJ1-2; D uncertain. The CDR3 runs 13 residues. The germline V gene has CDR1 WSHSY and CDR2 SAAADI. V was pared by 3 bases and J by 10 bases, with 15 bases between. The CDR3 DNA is TGCGCCAGCAGTGAACGGACCCCAAGTTACTACACCTTC. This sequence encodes CASSERTPSYYTF.

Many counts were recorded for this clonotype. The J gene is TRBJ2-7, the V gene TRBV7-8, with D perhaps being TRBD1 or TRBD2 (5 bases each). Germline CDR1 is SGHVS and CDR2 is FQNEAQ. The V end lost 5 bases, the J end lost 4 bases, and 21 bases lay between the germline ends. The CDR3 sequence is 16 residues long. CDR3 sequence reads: CASSMSRGDPMYEQYF. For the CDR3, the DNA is TGTGCCAGCAGCATGTCAAGAGGGGACCCTATGTACGAGCAGTACTTC.

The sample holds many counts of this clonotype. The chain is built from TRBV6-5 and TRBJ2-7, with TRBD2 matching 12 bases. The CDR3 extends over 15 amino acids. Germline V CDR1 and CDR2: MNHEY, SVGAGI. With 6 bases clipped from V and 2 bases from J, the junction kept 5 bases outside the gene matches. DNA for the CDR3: TGTGCCAGCAGGCCGAGGACTAGCGGGGCCTACGAGCAGTACTTC. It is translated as CASRPRTSGAYEQYF.